The 10 T cell receptor beta chains reported below all come from one sample, sequenced in a study of regulatory T cells in long-lasting Graves disease. Time point reported: newly diagnosed GD, antithyroid drugs for less than 3 months. RNA isolated from PBMCs was used to make the TCR library. iRepertoire HTBI primers and Arm-PCR of CDR3 regions built TCR beta libraries. TCRdb ran MiXCR on the multiplex PCR reads and lists one entry per CDR3 protein. The repertoire includes over 450,000 distinct CDR3 sequences, around 12% of them detected once, and around 9.3% sits in the top ten. The sample was also reused in another study, on T cells in Graves' hyperthyroidism and ophthalmopathy.

Specimen: peripheral blood mononuclear cells (PBMCs), collected at new diagnosis, from a patient treated with antithyroid drugs. Receptor source: a woman in her thirties with Graves disease.

This clonotype was counted a few times. The rearrangement links TRBV20-1 to TRBJ2-7; D not resolved. Trimming stripped 2 bases from V and 5 bases from J, with 16 bases between. The CDR3 length is 14 residues. The germline V gene encodes CDR1 DFQATT and CDR2 SNEGSKA (reference sequence). DNA for the CDR3: TGCAGTGCTAGAATAATCTGGGGTGATAACGAGCAGTACTTC. It yields the protein CSARIIWGDNEQYF.

The rearrangement links TRBV6-9 to TRBJ1-2; D uncertain. The germline gives CDR1 MNHGY, CDR2 SVAAGI. V lost 3 bases and J 0 bases, leaving 14 bases between the germline ends. The CDR3 is 16 amino acids. The CDR3 sequence is CASSYGQAQANYGYTF. The DNA of the CDR3 is TGTGCCAGCAGTTACGGGCAGGCCCAAGCTAACTATGGCTACACCTTC.

This clonotype was seen ten or more times. The CDR3, as DNA: TGTGCCTGGAGTGTTACGACAGGGGGCTACGAGCAGTACTTC. Its protein product is CAWSVTTGGYEQYF. V and J are TRBV30 and TRBJ2-7; TRBD1 aligns across 9 bases. The ends lost 0 bases at V and 3 bases at J; junction bases unmatched: 3. Germline CDR1 is GTSNPN and CDR2 is SVGIG (reference sequence). This CDR3 has 14 amino acids.

There are a few counts of this clonotype. This chain joins TRBV12-3 or TRBV12-4 and TRBJ2-7, with TRBD2 matching over 12 bases. Trimming removed 1 base from V and 13 bases from J; junction bases left unmatched: 17. The CDR3 consists of 17 residues. The chain's CDR3 is CASSLGGLAGRPTSNYF. The CDR3 bases are TGTGCCAGCAGTTTAGGGGGACTAGCGGGTCGTCCTACGAGCAACTACTTC.

The chain has TRBV20-1 and TRBJ2-1; 11 bases are shared with TRBD2. CDR1 is DFQATT and CDR2 is SNEGSKA in the germline V gene (reference sequence). The length of the CDR3 is 18 residues. After removal of 0 bases from V and 9 bases from J, the junction contained 16 bases not matched to a gene. Here the CDR3 DNA reads TGCAGTGCTAGAGATCTGAGATTTAGCGGGAGGGCCAAGGGTGAGCAGTTCTTC. Translation gives CSARDLRFSGRAKGEQFF.

This clonotype was found many times. This sequence joins TRBV30 and TRBJ2-2; D not resolved. Trimming cost V 2 bases and J 6 bases, with 22 bases left between them. The CDR3 runs 17 residues. Germline values: CDR1 GTSNPN, CDR2 SVGIG (reference sequence). This CDR3 reads CAWSPGRVSAASGELFF. CDR3 bases: TGTGCCTGGAGTCCCGGAAGGGTTTCAGCAGCATCCGGGGAGCTGTTTTTT. Filled out from reference TRBV30 and TRBJ2-2, the complete variable domain reads SQTIHQWPATLVQPVGSPLSLECTVEGTSNPNLYWYRQAAGRGLQLLFYSVGIGQISSEVPQNLSASRPQDRQFILSSKKLLLSDSGFYLCAWSPGRVSAASGELFFGEGSRLTVL.

This clonotype was observed many times. This chain uses TRBV11-2 with TRBJ2-2; 9 bases line up with TRBD1. CDR1 SGHAT and CDR2 FQNNGV come from the germline V gene. The V and J ends lost 7 bases and 5 bases, in that order; junction bases with no gene match: 14. The CDR3 consists of 17 residues. CDR3 region: CASTRTGVRERTGELFF. In nucleotides, the CDR3 is TGTGCCAGCACACGGACAGGGGTTCGGGAAAGGACCGGGGAGCTGTTTTTT.

The rearrangement links TRBV28 to TRBJ2-1, with D perhaps matching TRBD1 or TRBD2 (5 bases each). The CDR3 is made up of 16 amino acids. Germline CDR1 MDHEN, CDR2 SYDVKM. Trimming cost V 4 bases and J 1 base, with 14 bases left between them. The CDR3 loop reads CASSSAGTGSYNEQFF. The DNA of the CDR3 is TGTGCCAGCAGTTCCGCCGGGACCGGTTCCTACAATGAGCAGTTCTTC.

This clonotype showed up many times. This rearrangement joins TRBV6-5 to TRBJ1-2; 8 bases fit TRBD1. The CDR3 consists of 13 residues. The junction had 3 bases not matched to a gene; V was cut back by 2 bases and J by 7 bases. Looked up from germline, CDR1 is MNHEY and CDR2 is SVGAGI. CDR3 DNA: TGTGCCAGCAGTTACCGGGACAGGCCTGGCTACACCTTC. It encodes CASSYRDRPGYTF.

The V call is TRBV28, the J call TRBJ1-4, with 8 nucleotides matching TRBD1. Germline V CDR1 and CDR2: MDHEN, SYDVKM. The CDR3 contains 16 residues. J lost 7 bases, V lost 0 bases, and 7 bases had no gene match. The DNA for the CDR3 is TGTGCCAGCAGTTTATGGATCGGACAGGGAGCTGAAAAACTGTTTTTT. The encoded protein is CASSLWIGQGAEKLFF.